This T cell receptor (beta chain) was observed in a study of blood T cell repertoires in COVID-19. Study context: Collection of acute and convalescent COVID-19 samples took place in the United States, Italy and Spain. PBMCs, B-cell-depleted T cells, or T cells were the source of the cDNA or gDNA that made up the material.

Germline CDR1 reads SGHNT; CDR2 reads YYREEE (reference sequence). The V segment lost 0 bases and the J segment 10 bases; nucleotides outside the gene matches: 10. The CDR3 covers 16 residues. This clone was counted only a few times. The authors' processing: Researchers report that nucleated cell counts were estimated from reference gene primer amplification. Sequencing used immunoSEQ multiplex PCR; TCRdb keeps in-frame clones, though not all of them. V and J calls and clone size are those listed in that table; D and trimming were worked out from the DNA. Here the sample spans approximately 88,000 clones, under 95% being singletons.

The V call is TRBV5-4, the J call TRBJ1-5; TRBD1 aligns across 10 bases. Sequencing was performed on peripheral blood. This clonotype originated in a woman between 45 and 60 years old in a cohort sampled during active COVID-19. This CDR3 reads CASSLGGQGSTGPQHF. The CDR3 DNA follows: TGTGCCAGCAGCTTGGGGGGACAGGGGTCCACCGGTCCCCAGCATTTT.